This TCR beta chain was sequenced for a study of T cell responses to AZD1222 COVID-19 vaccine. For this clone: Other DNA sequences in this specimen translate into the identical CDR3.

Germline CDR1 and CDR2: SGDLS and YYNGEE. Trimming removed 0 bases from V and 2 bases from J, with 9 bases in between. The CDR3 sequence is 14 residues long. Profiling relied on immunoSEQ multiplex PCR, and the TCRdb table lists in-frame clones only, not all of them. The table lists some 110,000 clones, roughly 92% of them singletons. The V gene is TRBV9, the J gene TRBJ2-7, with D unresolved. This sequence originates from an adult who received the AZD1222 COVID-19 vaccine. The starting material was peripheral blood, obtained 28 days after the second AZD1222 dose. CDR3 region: CASSVDGRTYEQYF. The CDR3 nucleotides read TGTGCCAGCAGCGTAGATGGCAGAACCTACGAGCAGTACTTC.